This T cell receptor beta chain was observed in a study of vaccination and CD4 T cells after COVID-19. Study-wide points: Spike mono-reactivity was shown by 304 of 307 vaccine-specific clones in convalescent patients.

Sequencing of the DNA from cultured CD4+ T cells was carried out with the Oncomine TCR Beta short-read assay. TCRdb re-called the PCR reads with MiXCR, one entry per CDR3 protein. This sample has approximately 11,000 distinct CDR3 sequences, with around 75% found just once. Comments on this clonotype: Its specificity is not known.

Treatment given: roughly 11-day PBMC culture with coronavirus spike peptide pools or control peptides (ViraFEST assay). CDR1 is LNHDA, CDR2 SQIVND, per germline (reference sequence). The V segment lost 6 bases and the J segment 4 bases; nucleotides outside the gene matches: 8. The CDR3 sequence is 15 residues long. Sequenced sample: CD4+ T cells from blood, cultured in vitro. V gene TRBV19 combines with J gene TRBJ2-7; 11 bases match TRBD1. The receptor was isolated from a human donor who had recovered from COVID-19. The CDR3 coding sequence is TGTGCCAGTAGGCCGGGACAGGGGGTAACTTACGAGCAGTACTTC. Amino acids: CASRPGQGVTYEQYF.